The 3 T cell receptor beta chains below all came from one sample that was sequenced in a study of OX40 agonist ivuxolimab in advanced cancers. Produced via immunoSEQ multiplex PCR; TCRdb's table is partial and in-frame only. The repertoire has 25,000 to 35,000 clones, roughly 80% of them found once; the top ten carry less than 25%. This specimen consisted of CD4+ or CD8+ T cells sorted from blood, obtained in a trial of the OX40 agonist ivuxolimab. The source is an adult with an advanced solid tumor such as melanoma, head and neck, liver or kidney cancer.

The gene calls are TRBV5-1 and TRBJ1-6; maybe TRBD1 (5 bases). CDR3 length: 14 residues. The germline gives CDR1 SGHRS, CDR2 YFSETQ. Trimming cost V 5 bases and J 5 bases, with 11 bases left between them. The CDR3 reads CASSIGTDNSPLHF. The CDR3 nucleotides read TGCGCCAGCAGTATTGGGACTGATAATTCACCCCTCCACTTT. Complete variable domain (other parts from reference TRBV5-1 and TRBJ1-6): KAGVTQTPRYLIKTRGQQVTLSCSPISGHRSVSWYQQTPGQGLQFLFEYFSETQRNKGNFPGRFSGRQFSNSRSEMNVSTLELGDSALYLCASSIGTDNSPLHFGNGTRLTVT.

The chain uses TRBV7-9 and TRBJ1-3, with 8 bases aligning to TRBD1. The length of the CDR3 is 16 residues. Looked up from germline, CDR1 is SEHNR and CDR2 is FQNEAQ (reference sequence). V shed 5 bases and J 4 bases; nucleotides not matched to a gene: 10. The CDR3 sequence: CASSDPQGAAGNTIYF. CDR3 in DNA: TGTGCCAGCAGCGACCCCCAGGGGGCGGCGGGAAACACCATATATTTT.

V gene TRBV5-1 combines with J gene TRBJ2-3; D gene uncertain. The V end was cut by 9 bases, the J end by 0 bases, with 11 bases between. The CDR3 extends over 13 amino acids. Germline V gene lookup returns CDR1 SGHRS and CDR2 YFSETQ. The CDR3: CATRTASTDTQYF. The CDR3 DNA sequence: TGCGCCACCCGGACGGCAAGCACAGATACGCAGTATTTT.